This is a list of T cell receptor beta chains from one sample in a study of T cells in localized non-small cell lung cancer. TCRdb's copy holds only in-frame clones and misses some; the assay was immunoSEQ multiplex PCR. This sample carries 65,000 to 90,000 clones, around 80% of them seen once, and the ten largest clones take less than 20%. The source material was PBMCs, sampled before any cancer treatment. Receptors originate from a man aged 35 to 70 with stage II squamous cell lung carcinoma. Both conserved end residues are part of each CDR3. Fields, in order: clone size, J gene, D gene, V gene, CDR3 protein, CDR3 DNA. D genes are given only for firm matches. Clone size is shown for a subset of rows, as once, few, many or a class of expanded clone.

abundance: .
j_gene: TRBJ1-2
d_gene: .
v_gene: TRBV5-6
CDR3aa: CASSLSRVGGYTF
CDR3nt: TGTGCCAGCAGCTTGTCCCGGGTAGGTGGCTACACCTTC

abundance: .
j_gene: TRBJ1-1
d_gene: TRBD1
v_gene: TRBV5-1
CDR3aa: CASSGGQGAPTEAFF
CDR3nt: TGCGCCAGCAGCGGAGGACAGGGGGCGCCCACTGAAGCTTTCTTT

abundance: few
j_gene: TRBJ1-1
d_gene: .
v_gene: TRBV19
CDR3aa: CASSIGGPTEAFF
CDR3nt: TGTGCCAGTAGTATAGGCGGGCCCACTGAAGCTTTCTTT

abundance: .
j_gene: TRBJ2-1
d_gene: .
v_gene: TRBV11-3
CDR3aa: CASSLGPGSLEQFF
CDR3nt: TGTGCCAGCAGCTTAGGGCCAGGATCGCTTGAGCAGTTCTTC

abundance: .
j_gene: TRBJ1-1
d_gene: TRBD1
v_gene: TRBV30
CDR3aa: CAWKATVTGMSAFF
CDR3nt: TGTGCCTGGAAAGCTACAGTGACAGGGATGAGCGCTTTCTTT

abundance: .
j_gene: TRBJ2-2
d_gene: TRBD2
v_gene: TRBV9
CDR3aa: CASSVEGGRARSGELFF
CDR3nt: TGTGCCAGCAGCGTAGAGGGCGGGAGGGCCAGGAGCGGGGAGCTGTTTTTT

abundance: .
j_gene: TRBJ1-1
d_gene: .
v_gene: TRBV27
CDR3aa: CASSLYTGSNTEAFF
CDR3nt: TGTGCCAGCAGTTTATACACAGGATCGAACACTGAAGCTTTCTTT

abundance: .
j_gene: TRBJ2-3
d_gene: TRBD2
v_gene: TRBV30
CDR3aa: CAWSPWGGSTDTQYF
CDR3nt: TGTGCCTGGAGTCCTTGGGGGGGTTCCACAGATACGCAGTATTTT

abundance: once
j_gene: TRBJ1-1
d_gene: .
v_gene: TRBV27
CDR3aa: CASNRVGGADTEAFF
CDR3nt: TGTGCCAGCAATCGGGTAGGAGGGGCGGACACTGAAGCTTTCTTT

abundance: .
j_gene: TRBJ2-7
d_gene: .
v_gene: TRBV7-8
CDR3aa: CASSSGTLYEQYF
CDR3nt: TGTGCCAGCAGCTCCGGGACCCTCTACGAGCAGTACTTC

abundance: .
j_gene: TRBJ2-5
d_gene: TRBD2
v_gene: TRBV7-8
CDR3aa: CASSKRTSGGKETQYF
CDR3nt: TGTGCCAGCAGCAAAAGGACTAGCGGGGGTAAAGAGACCCAGTACTTC

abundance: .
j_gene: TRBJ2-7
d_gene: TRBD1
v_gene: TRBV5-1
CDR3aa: CASSPANRGHEQYF
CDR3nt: TGCGCCAGCAGCCCCGCCAACAGGGGCCACGAGCAGTACTTC

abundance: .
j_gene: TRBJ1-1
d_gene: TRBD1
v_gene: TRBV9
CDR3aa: CASSPRTGLITEAFF
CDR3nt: TGTGCCAGCAGTCCCCGGACAGGATTGATCACTGAAGCTTTCTTT

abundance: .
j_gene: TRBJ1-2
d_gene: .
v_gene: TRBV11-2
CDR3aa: CASSLERRGYTF
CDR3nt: TGTGCCAGCAGCCTCGAGAGGAGGGGCTACACCTTC

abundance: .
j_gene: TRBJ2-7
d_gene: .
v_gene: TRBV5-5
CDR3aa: CASSFRDGLFYEQYF
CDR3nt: TGTGCCAGCAGCTTCCGGGACGGCCTTTTTTACGAGCAGTACTTC

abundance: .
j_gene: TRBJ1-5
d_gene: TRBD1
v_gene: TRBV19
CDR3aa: CASSSRTGYSYQPQHF
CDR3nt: TGTGCCAGTAGTAGTCGGACAGGATATTCGTATCAGCCCCAGCATTTT

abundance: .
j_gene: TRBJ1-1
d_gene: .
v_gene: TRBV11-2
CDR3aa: CASSLRDLNTEAFF
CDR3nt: TGTGCCAGCAGCTTACGGGACCTGAACACTGAAGCTTTCTTT

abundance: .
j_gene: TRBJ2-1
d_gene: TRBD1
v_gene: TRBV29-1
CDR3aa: CSARDRGSYNEQFF
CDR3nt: TGCAGCGCCCGGGACAGGGGCTCCTACAATGAGCAGTTCTTC

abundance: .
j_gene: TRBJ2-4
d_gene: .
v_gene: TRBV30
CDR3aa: CAWSVPSSGNIQYF
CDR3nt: TGTGCCTGGAGTGTACCCTCCTCGGGAAACATTCAGTACTTC

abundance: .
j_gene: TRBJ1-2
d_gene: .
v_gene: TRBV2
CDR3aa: CASSAGNSYGYTF
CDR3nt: TGTGCCAGCAGTGCTGGCAACAGCTATGGCTACACCTTC

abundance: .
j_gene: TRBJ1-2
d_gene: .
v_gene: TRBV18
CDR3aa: CASSGTRNYGYTF
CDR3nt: TGTGCCAGCTCCGGGACAAGAAACTATGGCTACACCTTC

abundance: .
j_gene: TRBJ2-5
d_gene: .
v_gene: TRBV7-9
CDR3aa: CASSARTLRETQYF
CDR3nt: TGTGCCAGCAGCGCGCGGACCCTCCGAGAGACCCAGTACTTC

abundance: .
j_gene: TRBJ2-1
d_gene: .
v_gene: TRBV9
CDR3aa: CASSPSTGGVWGVRGNEQFF
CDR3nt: TGTGCCAGCAGCCCCTCTACAGGAGGGGTTTGGGGGGTCCGAGGCAATGAGCAGTTCTTC

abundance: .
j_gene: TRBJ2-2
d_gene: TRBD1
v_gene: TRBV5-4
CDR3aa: CASSPGTGGTGELFF
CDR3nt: TGTGCCAGCAGCCCCGGGACAGGGGGGACCGGGGAGCTGTTTTTT

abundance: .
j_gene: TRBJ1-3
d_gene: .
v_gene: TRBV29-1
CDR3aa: CSVGGQSSSGNTIYF
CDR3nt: TGCAGCGTTGGGGGCCAGTCCAGCTCTGGAAACACCATATATTTT

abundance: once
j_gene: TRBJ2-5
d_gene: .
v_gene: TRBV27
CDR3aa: CASKETQYF
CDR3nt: TGTGCCAGCAAAGAGACCCAGTACTTC

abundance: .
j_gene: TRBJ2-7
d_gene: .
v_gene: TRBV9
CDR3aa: CASSVEPQEDYEQYF
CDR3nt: TGTGCCAGCAGCGTAGAGCCCCAAGAGGATTACGAGCAGTACTTC

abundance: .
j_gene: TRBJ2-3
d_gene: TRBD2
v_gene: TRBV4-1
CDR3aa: CASSQEGLAGGTDTQYF
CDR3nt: TGCGCCAGCAGCCAGGAGGGACTAGCGGGGGGAACAGATACGCAGTATTTT

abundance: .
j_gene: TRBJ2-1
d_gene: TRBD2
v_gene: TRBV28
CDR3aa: CASTVRTSGYNEQFF
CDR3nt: TGTGCCAGCACCGTACGGACTAGCGGATACAATGAGCAGTTCTTC

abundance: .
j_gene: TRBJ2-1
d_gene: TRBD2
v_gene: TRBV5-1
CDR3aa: CASRGGLADGYEQFF
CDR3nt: TGCGCCAGCAGAGGGGGACTAGCGGACGGGTATGAGCAGTTCTTC

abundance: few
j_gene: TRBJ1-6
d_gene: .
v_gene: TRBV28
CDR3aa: CASSFLQRLTYSPLHF
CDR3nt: TGTGCCAGCAGTTTTCTCCAGAGACTGACCTATTCACCCCTCCACTTT

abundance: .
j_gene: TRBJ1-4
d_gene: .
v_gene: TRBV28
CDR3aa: CASSSLAGKSREKLFF
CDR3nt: TGTGCCAGCAGTTCCTTGGCAGGGAAGTCACGGGAAAAACTGTTTTTT

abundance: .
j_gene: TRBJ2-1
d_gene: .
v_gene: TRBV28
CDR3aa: CASREDSYNEQFF
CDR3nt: TGTGCCAGCAGAGAAGACAGCTACAATGAGCAGTTCTTC

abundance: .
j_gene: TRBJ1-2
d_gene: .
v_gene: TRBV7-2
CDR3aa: CASSPKLGTNYGYTF
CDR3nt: TGTGCCAGCAGCCCGAAACTCGGGACAAACTATGGCTACACCTTC

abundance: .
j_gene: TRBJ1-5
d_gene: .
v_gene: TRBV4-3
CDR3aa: CASSPDPGQPQHF
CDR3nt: TGCGCCAGCAGCCCAGACCCGGGGCAGCCCCAGCATTTT

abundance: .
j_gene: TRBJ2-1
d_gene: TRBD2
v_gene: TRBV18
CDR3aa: CASSPLKTSGKAYNEQFF
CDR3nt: TGTGCCAGCTCACCACTTAAAACTAGCGGGAAAGCATACAATGAGCAGTTCTTC

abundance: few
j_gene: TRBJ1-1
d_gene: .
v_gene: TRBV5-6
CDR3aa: CASSLPPRGRNTEAFF
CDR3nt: TGTGCCAGCAGCTTGCCCCCCAGGGGCAGAAACACTGAAGCTTTCTTT

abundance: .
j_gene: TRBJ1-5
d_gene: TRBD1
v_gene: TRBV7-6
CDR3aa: CASSLAGTGFQPQHF
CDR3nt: TGTGCCAGCAGCTTAGCCGGGACAGGGTTTCAGCCCCAGCATTTT

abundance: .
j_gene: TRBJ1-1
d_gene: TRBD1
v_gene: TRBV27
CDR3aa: CASRPPQGHNTEAFF
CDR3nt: TGTGCCAGCAGGCCTCCACAGGGGCACAACACTGAAGCTTTCTTT

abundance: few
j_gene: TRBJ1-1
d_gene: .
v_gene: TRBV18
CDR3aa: CASSPKIENTEAFF
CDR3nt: TGTGCCAGCTCACCGAAAATAGAGAACACTGAAGCTTTCTTT

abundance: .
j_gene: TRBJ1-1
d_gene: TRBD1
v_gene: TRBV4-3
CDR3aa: CASSEGQAGTEAFF
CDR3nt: TGCGCCAGCAGCGAGGGACAGGCTGGCACTGAAGCTTTCTTT

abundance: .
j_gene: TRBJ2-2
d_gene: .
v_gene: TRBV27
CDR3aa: CASSFWGPDTGELFF
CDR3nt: TGTGCCAGCAGTTTCTGGGGGCCGGACACCGGGGAGCTGTTTTTT

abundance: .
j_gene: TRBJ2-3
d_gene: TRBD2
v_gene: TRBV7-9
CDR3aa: CASSLVSSSGGIYTQYF
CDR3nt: TGTGCCAGCAGCTTAGTGTCGTCTAGCGGGGGGATATATACGCAGTATTTT

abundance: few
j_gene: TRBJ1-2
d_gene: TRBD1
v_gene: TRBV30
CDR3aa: CAWSVDRGRVAYGYTF
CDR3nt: TGTGCCTGGAGTGTGGACAGGGGGCGCGTCGCTTATGGCTACACCTTC

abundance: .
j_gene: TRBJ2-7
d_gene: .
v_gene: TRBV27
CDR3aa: CASSLQGLHEQYF
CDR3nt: TGTGCCAGCAGTTTACAGGGTTTGCACGAGCAGTACTTC

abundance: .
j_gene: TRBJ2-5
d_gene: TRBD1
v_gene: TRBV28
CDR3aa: CASSLGQGLGETQYF
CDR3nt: TGTGCCAGCAGTTTAGGACAGGGCCTCGGGGAGACCCAGTACTTC

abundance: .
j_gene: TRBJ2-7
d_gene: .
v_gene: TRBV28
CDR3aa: CASSLGSGPYEQYF
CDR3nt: TGTGCCAGCAGTTTAGGTAGCGGCCCCTACGAGCAGTACTTC

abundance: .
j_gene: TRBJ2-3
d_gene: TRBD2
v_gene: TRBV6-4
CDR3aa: CASSDSGTSGFDTQYF
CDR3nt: TGTGCCAGCAGTGATTCGGGGACTAGCGGGTTCGATACGCAGTATTTT

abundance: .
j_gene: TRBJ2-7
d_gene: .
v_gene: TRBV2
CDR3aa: CASSALVPEQYF
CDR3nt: TGTGCCAGCAGTGCACTAGTCCCCGAGCAGTACTTC

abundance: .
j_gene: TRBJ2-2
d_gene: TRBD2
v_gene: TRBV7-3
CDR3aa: CASSLTAGRGGELFF
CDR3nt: TGTGCCAGCAGCTTAACAGCGGGGAGGGGCGGGGAGCTGTTTTTT

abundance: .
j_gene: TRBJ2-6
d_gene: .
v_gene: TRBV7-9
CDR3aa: CASSLRGSGANVLTF
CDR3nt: TGTGCCAGCAGCTTACGTGGCTCTGGGGCCAACGTCCTGACTTTC

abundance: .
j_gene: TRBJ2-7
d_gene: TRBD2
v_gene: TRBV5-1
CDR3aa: CASSFAGGTTYEQYF
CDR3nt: TGCGCCAGCAGCTTTGCGGGGGGTACTACCTACGAGCAGTACTTC

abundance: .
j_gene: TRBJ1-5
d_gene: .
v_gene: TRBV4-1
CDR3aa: CASSPLMDRYQPQHF
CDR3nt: TGCGCCAGCAGCCCCCTCATGGACAGATATCAGCCCCAGCATTTT

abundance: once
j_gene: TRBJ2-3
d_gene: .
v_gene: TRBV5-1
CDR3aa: CASSLAGPADTQYF
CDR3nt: TGCGCCAGCAGCTTGGCAGGGCCCGCAGATACGCAGTATTTT

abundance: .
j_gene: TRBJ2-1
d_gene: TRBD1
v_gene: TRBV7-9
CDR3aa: CASSGTGGDNEQFF
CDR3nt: TGTGCCAGCAGCGGGACAGGGGGGGACAATGAGCAGTTCTTC

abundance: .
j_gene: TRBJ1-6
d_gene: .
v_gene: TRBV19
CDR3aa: CASSMGSPLHF
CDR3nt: TGTGCCAGTAGTATGGGATCACCCCTCCACTTT

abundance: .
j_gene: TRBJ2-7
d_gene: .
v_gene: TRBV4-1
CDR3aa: CASSQDGGFGPYEQYF
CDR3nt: TGCGCCAGCAGCCAAGATGGGGGGTTCGGACCCTACGAGCAGTACTTC

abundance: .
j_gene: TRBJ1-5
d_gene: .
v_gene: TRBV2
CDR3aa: CASSGGGGGAQPQHF
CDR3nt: TGTGCCAGCAGTGGAGGAGGGGGGGGAGCTCAGCCCCAGCATTTT

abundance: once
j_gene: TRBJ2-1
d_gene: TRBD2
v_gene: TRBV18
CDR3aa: CASSPRASGGYNEQFF
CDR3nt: TGTGCCAGCTCACCAAGGGCTAGCGGAGGGTACAATGAGCAGTTCTTC

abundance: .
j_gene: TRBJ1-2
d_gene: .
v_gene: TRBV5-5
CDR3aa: CASSSRQDNYGYTF
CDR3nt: TGTGCCAGCAGCTCTAGACAGGATAACTATGGCTACACCTTC